The 2 T cell receptor beta chains listed next were all sequenced from one sample in a study of blood T cell repertoires in COVID-19 (dated by TCRdb to 2020 to 2021). Libraries came from the immunoSEQ multiplex PCR assay. The source is immuneACCESS, and TCRdb retained only in-frame sequences with V and J called. Part of the clones is not carried over; for the studies checked, unresolved V genes explain less than half of this, and the remainder is unexplained. The sample table contains 140,000 or so clones; only one count was recorded for 80% to 90% of them. About 9.4% of the sample is held by the ten biggest clonotypes. The sequencing sample was made of peripheral blood. All receptors come from a man in his sixties with active or convalescent COVID-19.

This chain joins TRBV12-5 and TRBJ2-3; 9 nucleotides line up with TRBD2. This CDR3 is 14 amino acids long. V lost 7 bases and J lost 3; bases outside the gene matches: 5. CDR1 and CDR2 (germline): LGHNT, FRNRAP. The chain's CDR3 is CASVYSGRTDTQYF. Here the CDR3 DNA reads TGTGCTAGTGTTTATAGCGGGAGAACAGATACGCAGTATTTT.

This chain joins TRBV6-5 and TRBJ2-3, with 8 bases that match TRBD2. The V and J ends lost 10 bases and 14 bases, in that order; junction bases with no gene match: 14. The CDR3 has 12 amino acids. In germline, CDR1 is MNHEY, CDR2 SVGAGI. CDR3 nucleotide sequence: TGTGCCACCAAGGGTAGCGGGGCCGTCAGGTATTTT. This sequence encodes CATKGSGAVRYF.